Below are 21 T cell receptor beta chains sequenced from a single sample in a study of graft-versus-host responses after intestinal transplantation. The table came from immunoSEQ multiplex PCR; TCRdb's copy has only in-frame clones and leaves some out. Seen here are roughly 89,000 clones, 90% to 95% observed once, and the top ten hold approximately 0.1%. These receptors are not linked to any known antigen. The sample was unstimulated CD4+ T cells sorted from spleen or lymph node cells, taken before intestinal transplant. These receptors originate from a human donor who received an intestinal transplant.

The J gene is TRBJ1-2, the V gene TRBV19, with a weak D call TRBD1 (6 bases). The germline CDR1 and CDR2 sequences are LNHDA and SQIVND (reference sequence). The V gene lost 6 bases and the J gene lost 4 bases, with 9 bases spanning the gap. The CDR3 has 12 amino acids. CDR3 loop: CASRGQTYGYTF. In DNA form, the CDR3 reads TGTGCCAGTAGGGGACAAACCTATGGCTACACCTTC. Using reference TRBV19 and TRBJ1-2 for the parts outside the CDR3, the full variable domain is DGGITQSPKYLFRKEGQNVTLSCEQNLNHDAMYWYRQDPGQGLRLIYYSQIVNDFQKGDIAEGYSVSREKKESFPLTVTSAQKNPTAFYLCASRGQTYGYTFGSGTRLTVV.

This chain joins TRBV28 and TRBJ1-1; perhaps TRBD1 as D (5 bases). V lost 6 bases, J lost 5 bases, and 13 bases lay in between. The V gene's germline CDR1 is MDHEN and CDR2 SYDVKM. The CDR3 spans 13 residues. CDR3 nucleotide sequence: TGTGCCAGCAGCCAACAGGAGCGAACTGAAGCTTTCTTT. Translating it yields CASSQQERTEAFF.

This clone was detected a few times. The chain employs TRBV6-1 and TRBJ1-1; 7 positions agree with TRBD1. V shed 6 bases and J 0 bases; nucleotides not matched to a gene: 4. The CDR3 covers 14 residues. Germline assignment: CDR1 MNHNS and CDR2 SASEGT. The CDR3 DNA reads TGTGCCAGCAGGCAGGGGGTGATGAACACTGAAGCTTTCTTT. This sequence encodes CASRQGVMNTEAFF.

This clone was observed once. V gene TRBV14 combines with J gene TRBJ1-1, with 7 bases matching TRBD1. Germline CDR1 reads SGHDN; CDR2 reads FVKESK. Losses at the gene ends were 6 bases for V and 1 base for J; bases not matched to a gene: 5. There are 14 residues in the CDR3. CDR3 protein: CASRRTGENTEAFF. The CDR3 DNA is TGTGCCAGCAGGCGCACAGGGGAGAACACTGAAGCTTTCTTT.

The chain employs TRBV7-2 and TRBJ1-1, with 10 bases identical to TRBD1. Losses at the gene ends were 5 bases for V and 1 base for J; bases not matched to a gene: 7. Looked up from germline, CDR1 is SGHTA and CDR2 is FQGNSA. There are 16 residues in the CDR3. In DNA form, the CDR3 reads TGTGCCAGCAGCCCTCGACAGGGGGCGGGGAACACTGAAGCTTTCTTT. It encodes CASSPRQGAGNTEAFF.

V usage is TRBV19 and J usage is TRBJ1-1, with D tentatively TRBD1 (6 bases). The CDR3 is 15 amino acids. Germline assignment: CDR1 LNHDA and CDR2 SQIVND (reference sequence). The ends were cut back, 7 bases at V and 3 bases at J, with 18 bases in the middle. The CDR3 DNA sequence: TGTGCCAGTAATCACGGGGGGCGCGGGCACACTGAAGCTTTCTTT. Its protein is CASNHGGRGHTEAFF.

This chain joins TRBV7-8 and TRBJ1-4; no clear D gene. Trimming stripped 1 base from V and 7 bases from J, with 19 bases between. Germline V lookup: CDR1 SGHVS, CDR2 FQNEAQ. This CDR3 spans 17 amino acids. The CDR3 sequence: CASSLVSSRGSGEKLFF. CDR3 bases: TGTGCCAGCAGCTTAGTGTCAAGCCGGGGAAGCGGTGAAAAACTGTTTTTT.

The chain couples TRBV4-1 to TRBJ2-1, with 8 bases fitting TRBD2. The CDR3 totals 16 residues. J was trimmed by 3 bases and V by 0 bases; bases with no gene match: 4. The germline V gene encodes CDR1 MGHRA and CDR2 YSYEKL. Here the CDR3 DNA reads TGCGCCAGCAGCCAAGAGCCCAGCGGGGGCTACAATGAGCAGTTCTTC. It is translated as CASSQEPSGGYNEQFF.

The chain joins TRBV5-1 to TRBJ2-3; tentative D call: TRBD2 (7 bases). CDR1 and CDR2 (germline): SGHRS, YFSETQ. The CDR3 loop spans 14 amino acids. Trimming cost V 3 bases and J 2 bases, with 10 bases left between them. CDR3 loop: CASSSGGPTDTQYF. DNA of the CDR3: TGCGCCAGCAGCTCCGGGGGGCCCACAGATACGCAGTATTTT. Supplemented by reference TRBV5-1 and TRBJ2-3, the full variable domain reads KAGVTQTPRYLIKTRGQQVTLSCSPISGHRSVSWYQQTPGQGLQFLFEYFSETQRNKGNFPGRFSGRQFSNSRSEMNVSTLELGDSALYLCASSSGGPTDTQYFGPGTRLTVL.

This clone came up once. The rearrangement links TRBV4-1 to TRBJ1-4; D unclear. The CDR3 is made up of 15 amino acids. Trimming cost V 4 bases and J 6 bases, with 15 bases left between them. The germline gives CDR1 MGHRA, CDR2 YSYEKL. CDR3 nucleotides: TGCGCCAGCAGCCGATCGGGAGCAAGCGATGAAAAACTGTTTTTT. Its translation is CASSRSGASDEKLFF.

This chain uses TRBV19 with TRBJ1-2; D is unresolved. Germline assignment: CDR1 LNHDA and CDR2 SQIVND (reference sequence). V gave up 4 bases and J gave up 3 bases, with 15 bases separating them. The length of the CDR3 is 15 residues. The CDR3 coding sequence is TGTGCCAGTAGTAAGCAGGCTTCCACTTACTATGGCTACACCTTC. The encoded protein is CASSKQASTYYGYTF.

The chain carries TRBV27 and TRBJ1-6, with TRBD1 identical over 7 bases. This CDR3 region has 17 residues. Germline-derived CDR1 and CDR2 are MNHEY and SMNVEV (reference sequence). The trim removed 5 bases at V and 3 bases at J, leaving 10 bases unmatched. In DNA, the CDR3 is TGTGCCAGCAGTCCCGTAGGACAGGCCATCTATAATTCACCCCTCCACTTT. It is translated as CASSPVGQAIYNSPLHF.

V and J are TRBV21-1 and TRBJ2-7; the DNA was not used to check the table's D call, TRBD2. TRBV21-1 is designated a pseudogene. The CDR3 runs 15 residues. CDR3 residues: CASSKEEGSTYEQYF. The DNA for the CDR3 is TGTGCCAGCAGCAAAGAGGAGGGGTCCACCTACGAGCAGTACTTC.

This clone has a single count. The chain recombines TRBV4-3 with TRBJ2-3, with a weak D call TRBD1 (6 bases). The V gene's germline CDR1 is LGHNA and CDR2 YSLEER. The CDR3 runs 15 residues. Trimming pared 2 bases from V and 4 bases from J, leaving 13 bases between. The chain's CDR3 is CASSQRTTGSDTQYF. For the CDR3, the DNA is TGCGCCAGCAGCCAACGAACGACAGGATCAGATACGCAGTATTTT.

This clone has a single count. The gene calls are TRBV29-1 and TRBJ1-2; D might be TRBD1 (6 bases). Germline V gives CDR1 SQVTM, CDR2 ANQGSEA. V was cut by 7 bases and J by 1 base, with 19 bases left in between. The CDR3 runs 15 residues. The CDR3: CSATPGASVNYGYTF. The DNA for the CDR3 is TGCAGCGCAACCCCAGGGGCCTCCGTTAACTATGGCTACACCTTC.

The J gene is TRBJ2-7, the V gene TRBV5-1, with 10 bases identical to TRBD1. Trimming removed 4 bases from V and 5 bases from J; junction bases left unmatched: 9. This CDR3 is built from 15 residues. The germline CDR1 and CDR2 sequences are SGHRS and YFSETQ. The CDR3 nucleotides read TGCGCCAGCAGCGCAAGGACAGGGGGTGACAACGAGCAGTACTTC. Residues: CASSARTGGDNEQYF.

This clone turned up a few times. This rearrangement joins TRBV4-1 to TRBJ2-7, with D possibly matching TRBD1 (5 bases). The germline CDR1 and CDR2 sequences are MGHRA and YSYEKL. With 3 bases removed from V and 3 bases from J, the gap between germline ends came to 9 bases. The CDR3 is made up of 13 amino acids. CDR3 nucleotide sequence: TGCGCCAGCAGCCAGGACACGTTCTACGAGCAGTACTTC. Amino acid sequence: CASSQDTFYEQYF.

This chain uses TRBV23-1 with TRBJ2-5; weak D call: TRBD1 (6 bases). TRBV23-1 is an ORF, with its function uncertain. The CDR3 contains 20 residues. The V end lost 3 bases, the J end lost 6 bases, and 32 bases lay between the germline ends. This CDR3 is CASSHERWGRGRQDGQTQYF. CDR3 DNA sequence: TGCGCCAGCAGTCACGAACGTTGGGGCAGGGGAAGGCAGGACGGGCAGACCCAGTACTTC.

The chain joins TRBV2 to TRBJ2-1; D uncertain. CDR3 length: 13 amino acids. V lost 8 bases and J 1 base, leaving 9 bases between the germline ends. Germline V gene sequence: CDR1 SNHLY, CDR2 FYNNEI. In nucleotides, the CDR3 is TGTGCCAGCTCCTTAGAATCCTACAATGAGCAGTTCTTC. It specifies CASSLESYNEQFF.

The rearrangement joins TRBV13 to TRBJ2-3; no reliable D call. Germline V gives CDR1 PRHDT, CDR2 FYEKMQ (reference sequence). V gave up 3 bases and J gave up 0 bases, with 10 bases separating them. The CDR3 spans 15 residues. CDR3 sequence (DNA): TGTGCCAGCAGCTTGCGGTTGACTAGCACAGATACGCAGTATTTT. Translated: CASSLRLTSTDTQYF.

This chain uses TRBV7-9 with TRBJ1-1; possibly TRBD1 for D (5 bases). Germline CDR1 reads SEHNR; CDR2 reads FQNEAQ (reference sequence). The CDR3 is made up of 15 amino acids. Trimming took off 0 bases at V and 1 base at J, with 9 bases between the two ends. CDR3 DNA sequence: TGTGCCAGCAGCTTAGCCCAGGGAAGGAACACTGAAGCTTTCTTT. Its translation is CASSLAQGRNTEAFF. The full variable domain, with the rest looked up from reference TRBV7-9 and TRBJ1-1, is DTGVSQNPRHKITKRGQNVTFRCDPISEHNRLYWYRQTLGQGPEFLTYFQNEAQLEKSRLLSDRFSAERPKGSFSTLEIQRTEQGDSAMYLCASSLAQGRNTEAFFGQGTRLTVV.